The entry below describes one TCR beta chain. Its antigen is undetermined. The V gene lost 2 bases and the J gene lost 7 bases, with 5 bases spanning the gap. Germline V gene sequence: CDR1 SGHNT, CDR2 YENEEA. There are 12 residues in the CDR3. 60 Vbeta and 13 Jbeta primers were used in PCR. Some clones are missing from TCRdb's copy, which holds only in-frame ones; the method was immunoSEQ multiplex PCR. This table holds about 160,000 clones, approximately 79% found once. This specimen belongs to a study of cytomegalovirus exposure and HLA in healthy donors. Whole-study findings and limits: As confirmed in vitro, a few CMV-associated chains were specific for CMV antigens.

The V call is TRBV11-3, the J call TRBJ2-2; D ambiguous. Material: PBMCs. The receptor was derived from a man aged 35 to 55 in good health and CMV-seronegative. CDR3 region: CASSLPFGELFF. In nucleotides, the CDR3 is TGTGCCAGCAGCTTACCCTTCGGGGAGCTGTTTTTT.